The clone carrying this TCR beta chain was counted at least ten times. Its specificity is unknown. The data originate from a study of T-cell memory formation after mild COVID-19. Study-wide results and caveats: Largely, contracting CD4+ clones fell within CM and EM, and contracting CD8+ clones within EMRA.

TCRdb called the 5' RACE reads again in MiXCR, with one record for every CDR3 protein. This table holds fewer than 95,000 distinct CDR3 sequences, less than 15% found once. V was shortened by 3 bases and J by 5 bases, with 14 bases between the two germline ends. The CDR3 sequence is 15 residues long. This receptor was identified in a man younger than 35 who had mild COVID-19 (a few samples of this study predate the infection). Cell type and time point are not known. Sequenced material: PBMCs or a T cell subset sorted from them (not recorded which). The V call is TRBV12-3 or TRBV12-4, the J call TRBJ1-5; possible D gene TRBD1, 5 bases. Here the CDR3 reads CASSFAGRADQPQHF. The CDR3, as DNA: TGTGCCAGCAGTTTTGCGGGCAGGGCGGATCAGCCCCAGCATTTT.